The T cell receptor (beta chain) under discussion was sequenced for a study of post-analysis software for immune sequencing data. Study details: Multiple sclerosis in the patients followed relapsing-remitting, secondary progressive and progressive-relapsing courses. General study points: Patients showed TRBV5-6, TRBV5-1 and TRBV20-1 among a handful of TRBV segments more frequent than in controls. Samples sharing a preparation batch grouped tightly together when assessed by F measure. A significant reduction in normalized Chao1 diversity was observed in multiple sclerosis patients versus controls.

Germline V gene sequence: CDR1 MDHEN, CDR2 SYDVKM. V was pared by 1 base and J by 1 base, with 1 base of the junction left unmatched. The CDR3 is 15 amino acids. TCR beta cDNA libraries included unique molecular identifiers. Once roughly 1 to 10 million T cells were used, hundreds of thousands of cDNA molecules resulted. TCRdb fed the PCR reads into MiXCR, producing one record per CDR3 protein. The sample contains approximately 730,000 distinct CDR3 sequences, 25% to 30% of which appear only once. This clonotype turned up a few times. Its antigen remains unknown. The origin of this receptor is a girl aged 5-17 years with multiple sclerosis. The rearrangement uses TRBV28 and TRBJ2-3; 8 bases match TRBD2. Input material: blood. The CDR3 DNA sequence: TGTGCCAGCAGTTTATCACTAGCGGGCACAGATACGCAGTATTTT. Its translation: CASSLSLAGTDTQYF. Supplemented by reference TRBV28 and TRBJ2-3, the full variable domain reads DVKVTQSSRYLVKRTGEKVFLECVQDMDHENMFWYRQDPGLGLRLIYFSYDVKMKEKGDIPEGYSVSREKKERFSLILESASTNQTSMYLCASSLSLAGTDTQYFGPGTRLTVL.